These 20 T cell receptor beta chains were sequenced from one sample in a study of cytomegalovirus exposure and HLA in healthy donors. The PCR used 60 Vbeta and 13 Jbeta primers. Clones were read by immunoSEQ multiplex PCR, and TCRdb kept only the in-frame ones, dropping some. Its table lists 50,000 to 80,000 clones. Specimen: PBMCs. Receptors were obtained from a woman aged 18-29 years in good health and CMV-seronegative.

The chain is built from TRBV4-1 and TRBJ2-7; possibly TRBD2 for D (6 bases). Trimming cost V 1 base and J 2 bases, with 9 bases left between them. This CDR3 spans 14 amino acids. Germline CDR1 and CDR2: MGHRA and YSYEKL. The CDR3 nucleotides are TGCGCCAGCAGCCAAGCGGCTAGCGCCTACGAGCAGTACTTC. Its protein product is CASSQAASAYEQYF.

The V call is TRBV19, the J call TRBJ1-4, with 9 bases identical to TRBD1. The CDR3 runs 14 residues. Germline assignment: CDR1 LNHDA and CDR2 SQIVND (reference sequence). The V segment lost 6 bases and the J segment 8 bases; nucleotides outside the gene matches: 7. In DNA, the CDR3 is TGTGCCAGTAGCAGGGACAGGGCTCAAGAAAAACTGTTTTTT. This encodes CASSRDRAQEKLFF.

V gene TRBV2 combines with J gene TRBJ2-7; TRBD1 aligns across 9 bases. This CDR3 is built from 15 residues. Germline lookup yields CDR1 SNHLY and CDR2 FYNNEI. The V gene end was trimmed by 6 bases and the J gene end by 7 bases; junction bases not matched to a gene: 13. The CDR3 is CASSQGTGPQGEQYF. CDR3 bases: TGTGCCAGCAGCCAAGGGACAGGGCCCCAGGGAGAGCAGTACTTC.

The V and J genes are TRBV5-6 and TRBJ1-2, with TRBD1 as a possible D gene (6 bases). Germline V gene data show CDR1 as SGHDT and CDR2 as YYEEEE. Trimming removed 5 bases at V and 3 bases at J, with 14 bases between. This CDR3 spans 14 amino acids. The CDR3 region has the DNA TGTGCCAGCAGAGCGACAGGATCCTACTATGGCTACACCTTC. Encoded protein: CASRATGSYYGYTF.

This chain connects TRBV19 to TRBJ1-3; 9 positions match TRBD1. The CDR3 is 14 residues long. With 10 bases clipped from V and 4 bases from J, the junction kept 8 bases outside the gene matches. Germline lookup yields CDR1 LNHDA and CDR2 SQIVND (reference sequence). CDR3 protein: CATSDRGTGNTIYF. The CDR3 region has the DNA TGTGCCACCTCGGACAGGGGAACAGGAAACACCATATATTTT.

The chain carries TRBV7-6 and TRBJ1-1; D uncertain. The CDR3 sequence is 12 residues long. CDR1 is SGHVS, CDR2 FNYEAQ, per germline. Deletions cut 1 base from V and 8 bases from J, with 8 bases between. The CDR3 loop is CASSLGGDEAFF. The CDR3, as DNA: TGTGCCAGCAGCTTAGGGGGAGACGAAGCTTTCTTT.

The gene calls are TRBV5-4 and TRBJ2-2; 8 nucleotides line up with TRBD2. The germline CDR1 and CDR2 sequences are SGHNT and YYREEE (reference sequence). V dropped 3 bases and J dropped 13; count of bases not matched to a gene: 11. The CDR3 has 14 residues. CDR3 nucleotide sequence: TGTGCCAGCAGCTCCAACCCCGCGGGGGGTGGGCTGTTTTTT. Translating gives CASSSNPAGGGLFF.

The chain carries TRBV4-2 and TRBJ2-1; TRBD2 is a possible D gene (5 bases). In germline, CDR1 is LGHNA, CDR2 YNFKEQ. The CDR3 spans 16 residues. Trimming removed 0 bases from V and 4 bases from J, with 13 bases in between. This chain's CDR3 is CASSQDLGRGYNEQFF. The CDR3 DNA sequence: TGTGCCAGCAGCCAAGATCTAGGTAGAGGGTACAATGAGCAGTTCTTC.

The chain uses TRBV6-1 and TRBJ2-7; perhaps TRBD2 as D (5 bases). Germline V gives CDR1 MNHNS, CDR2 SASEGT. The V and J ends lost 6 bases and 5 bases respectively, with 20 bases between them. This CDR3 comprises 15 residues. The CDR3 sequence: CASSERVRQSNEQYF. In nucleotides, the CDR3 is TGTGCCAGCAGCGAGAGGGTGAGGCAGTCCAACGAGCAGTACTTC.

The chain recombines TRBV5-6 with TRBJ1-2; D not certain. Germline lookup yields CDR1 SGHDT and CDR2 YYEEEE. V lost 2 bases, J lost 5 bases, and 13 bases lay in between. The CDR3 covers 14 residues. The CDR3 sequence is CASSFFREEYGYTF. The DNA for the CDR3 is TGTGCCAGCAGCTTTTTCCGGGAGGAGTATGGCTACACCTTC.

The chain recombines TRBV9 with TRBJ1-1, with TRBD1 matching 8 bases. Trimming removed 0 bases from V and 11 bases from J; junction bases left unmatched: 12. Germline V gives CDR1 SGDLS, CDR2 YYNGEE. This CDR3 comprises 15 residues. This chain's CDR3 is CASSVGLGQGAGAFF. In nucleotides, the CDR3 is TGTGCCAGCAGCGTAGGTCTTGGGCAGGGGGCTGGGGCTTTCTTT.

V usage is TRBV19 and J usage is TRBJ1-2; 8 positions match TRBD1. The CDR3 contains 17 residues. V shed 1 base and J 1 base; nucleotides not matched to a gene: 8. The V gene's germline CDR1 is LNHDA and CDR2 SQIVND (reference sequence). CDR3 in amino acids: CASSIAWTGFYNYGYTF. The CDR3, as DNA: TGTGCCAGTAGTATAGCCTGGACAGGGTTTTATAACTATGGCTACACCTTC.

The CDR3 here is CSVYPGHPNYEQYF. The CDR3 bases are TGCAGCGTTTATCCGGGACACCCAAACTACGAGCAGTACTTC. V gene TRBV29-1 combines with J gene TRBJ2-7; possible D gene TRBD1, 6 bases. The length of the CDR3 is 14 residues. Germline loops: CDR1 SQVTM, CDR2 ANQGSEA. Trimming removed 5 bases at V and 3 bases at J, with 17 bases between.

The CDR3 nucleotides are TGTGCCAGCAGCCCTCTAGGAATCGAGCAGTACTTC. Translation gives CASSPLGIEQYF. The chain joins TRBV11-2 to TRBJ2-7; D is unclear. The V end was cut by 5 bases, the J end by 6 bases, with 11 bases between. Germline CDR1 reads SGHAT; CDR2 reads FQNNGV. There are 12 residues in the CDR3.

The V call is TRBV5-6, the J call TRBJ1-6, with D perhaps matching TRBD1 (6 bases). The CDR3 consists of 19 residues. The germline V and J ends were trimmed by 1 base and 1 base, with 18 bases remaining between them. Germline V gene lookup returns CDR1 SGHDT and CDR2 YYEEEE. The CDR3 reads CASSLTGWQGTSYNSPLHF. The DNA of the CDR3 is TGTGCCAGCAGCTTGACGGGGTGGCAGGGGACGTCCTATAATTCACCCCTCCACTTT. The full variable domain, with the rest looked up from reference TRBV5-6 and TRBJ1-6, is DAGVTQSPTHLIKTRGQQVTLRCSPKSGHDTVSWYQQALGQGPQFIFQYYEEEERQRGNFPDRFSGHQFPNYSSELNVNALLLGDSALYLCASSLTGWQGTSYNSPLHFGNGTRLTVT.

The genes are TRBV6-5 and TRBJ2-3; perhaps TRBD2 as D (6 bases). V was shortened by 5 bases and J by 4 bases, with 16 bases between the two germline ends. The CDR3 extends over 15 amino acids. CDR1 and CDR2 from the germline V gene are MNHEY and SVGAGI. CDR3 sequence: CASSRETSLADTQYF. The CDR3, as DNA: TGTGCCAGCAGTCGGGAGACTAGTCTCGCAGATACGCAGTATTTT.

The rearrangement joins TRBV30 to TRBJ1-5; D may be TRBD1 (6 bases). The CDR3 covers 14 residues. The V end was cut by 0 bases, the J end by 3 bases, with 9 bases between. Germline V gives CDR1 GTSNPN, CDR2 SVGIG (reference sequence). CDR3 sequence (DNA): TGTGCCTGGAGTGTACAGGGCTTCAATCAGCCCCAGCATTTT. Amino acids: CAWSVQGFNQPQHF. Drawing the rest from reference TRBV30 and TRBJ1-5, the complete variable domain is SQTIHQWPATLVQPVGSPLSLECTVEGTSNPNLYWYRQAAGRGLQLLFYSVGIGQISSEVPQNLSASRPQDRQFILSSKKLLLSDSGFYLCAWSVQGFNQPQHFGDGTRLSIL.

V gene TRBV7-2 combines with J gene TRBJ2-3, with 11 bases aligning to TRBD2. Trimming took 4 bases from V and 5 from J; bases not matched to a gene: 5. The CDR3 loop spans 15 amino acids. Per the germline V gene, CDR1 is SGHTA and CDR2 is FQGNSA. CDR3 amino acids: CASSYLAGGRDTQYF. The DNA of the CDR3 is TGTGCCAGCAGCTACTTAGCGGGGGGGCGAGATACGCAGTATTTT. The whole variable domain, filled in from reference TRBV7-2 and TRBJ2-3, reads GAGVSQSPSNKVTEKGKDVELRCDPISGHTALYWYRQSLGQGLEFLIYFQGNSAPDKSGLPSDRFSAERTGGSVSTLTIQRTQQEDSAVYLCASSYLAGGRDTQYFGPGTRLTVL.

CDR3 loop: CASSAGAGGPRETQYF. The CDR3 nucleotides are TGTGCCAGCAGCGCGGGAGCGGGGGGGCCTCGTGAGACCCAGTACTTC. V and J are TRBV25-1 and TRBJ2-5; 10 bases match TRBD2. CDR1 and CDR2 from the germline V gene are MGHDK and SYGVNS. The J segment lost 5 bases and the V segment lost 6 bases, leaving 12 bases of the junction unmatched. The CDR3 totals 16 residues.

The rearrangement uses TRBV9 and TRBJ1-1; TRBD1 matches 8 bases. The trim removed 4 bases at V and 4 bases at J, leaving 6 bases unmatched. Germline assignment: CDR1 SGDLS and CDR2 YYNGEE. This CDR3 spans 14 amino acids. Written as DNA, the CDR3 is TGTGCCAGCAGCTTCGGGACAGGAGGCACTGAAGCTTTCTTT. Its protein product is CASSFGTGGTEAFF.